This TCR beta chain was retrieved from a study of T cell clonality in common variable immunodeficiency. Study-level points and caveats: TCRbeta clonality was increased in CVID versus healthy controls. Fewer TCRbeta clones were shared among CVID subjects than controls. In common variable immunodeficiency, TCR beta chains reportedly carried fewer deletions and N-nucleotide insertions. Authors noted CVID clonality's cause needs subpopulation repertoire sequencing.

Method: immunoSEQ multiplex PCR; TCRdb's copy keeps in-frame clones and lacks some. The table lists about 66,000 clones, with no singletons. At least ten counts were recorded for this clone. Its antigen is undetermined. From the germline J gene comes the end of the CDR3, since the read stops 3 residues before it. Germline CDR1 is SGHRS and CDR2 is YFSETQ. The CDR3 extends over 14 amino acids. V gave up 5 bases and J gave up 5 bases, with 16 bases separating them. Input material: peripheral blood mononuclear cells. This sequence originates from a person aged 18 to 70 in good health. This chain joins TRBV5-1 and TRBJ1-2; possible D gene TRBD1, 6 bases. CDR3 bases read: TGCGCCAGCAGATTTGGACAGACTTTTTATGGC. Amino acid sequence: CASRFGQTFYG. The full CDR3 is CASRFGQTFYGYTF.